This entry features one T cell receptor beta chain sequence. Germline-derived CDR1 and CDR2 are SQVTM and ANQGSEA. Trimming shortened V by 6 bases and J by 6 bases, and 8 bases separated the two germline ends. This CDR3 is 10 amino acids long. The sample is drawn from a study of cytomegalovirus exposure and HLA in healthy donors. Across the whole study: In terms of ancestry, the Caucasian-associated cluster contained more than 65% of the approximately 400 genotyped donors.

The PCR had 60 Vbeta and 13 Jbeta primers. Produced via immunoSEQ multiplex PCR; TCRdb's table is partial and in-frame only. Across over 150,000 clones, the top ten clones capture roughly 0.74% of the sample. The sequence was collected from a boy between 5 and 17 years old in good health and CMV-seronegative. The V gene is TRBV29-1, the J gene TRBJ1-1; D is uncertain. The specimen was PBMCs. The CDR3 region is CSVVQAEAFF. CDR3 DNA: TGCAGCGTAGTTCAGGCTGAAGCTTTCTTT.